The 21 T cell receptor beta chains given below trace back to one sample, sequenced in a study of blood T cell repertoires in COVID-19. Sequencing was performed with immunoSEQ multiplex PCR; in TCRdb, only in-frame clones are kept and a portion is missing. The data contain about 230,000 clones, 81% of them seen just once; the ten biggest clones take up approximately 7.9%. Sequenced sample: peripheral blood. The receptors come from a woman older than 75 with acute or convalescent COVID-19.

The V gene is TRBV11-2, the J gene TRBJ1-4; D gene uncertain. The germline V gene encodes CDR1 SGHAT and CDR2 FQNNGV. The CDR3 covers 19 residues. Trimming took 3 bases from V and 0 from J, leaving 20 bases between them. In nucleotides, the CDR3 is TGTGCCAGCAGCTTGAGGGCGGGCCTGGCTGGTACAACTAATGAAAAACTGTTTTTT. As protein: CASSLRAGLAGTTNEKLFF. The entire variable domain, with the rest obtained from reference TRBV11-2 and TRBJ1-4, is as follows: EAGVAQSPRYKIIEKRQSVAFWCNPISGHATLYWYQQILGQGPKLLIQFQNNGVVDDSQLPKDRFSAERLKGVDSTLKIQPAKLEDSAVYLCASSLRAGLAGTTNEKLFFGSGTQLSVL.

This clone was observed a few times. The chain joins TRBV7-2 to TRBJ2-1; D is perhaps TRBD1 (6 bases). The CDR3 loop spans 19 amino acids. Trimming cost V 5 bases and J 4 bases, with 27 bases left between them. The V gene's germline CDR1 is SGHTA and CDR2 FQGNSA. The CDR3 here is CASSPEPPKFTGIYNEQFF. In nucleotides, the CDR3 is TGTGCCAGCAGCCCCGAACCTCCAAAGTTTACAGGGATATACAATGAGCAGTTCTTC.

The V gene is TRBV12-3 or TRBV12-4, the J gene TRBJ1-1; D is unclear. With 3 bases removed from V and 0 bases from J, the gap between germline ends came to 5 bases. This CDR3 is built from 13 residues. CDR3 sequence (DNA): TGTGCCAGCAGTTTTGGCTTGAACACTGAAGCTTTCTTT. Protein sequence: CASSFGLNTEAFF.

The gene calls are TRBV29-1 and TRBJ2-7; 9 bases match TRBD1. V shed 4 bases, J shed 3 bases, and the junction held 16 bases outside the gene matches. This CDR3 has 17 amino acids. CDR1 is SQVTM and CDR2 is ANQGSEA in the germline V gene. CDR3 sequence (DNA): TGCAGCGTTGCACCGCGACTTACAGGGGGCTTCAACTACGAGCAGTACTTC. Its protein is CSVAPRLTGGFNYEQYF.

This rearrangement joins TRBV6-1 to TRBJ2-3; 11 nucleotides align to TRBD2. This CDR3 is built from 16 residues. The junction had 4 bases not matched to a gene; V was cut back by 3 bases and J by 2 bases. Per germline, CDR1 MNHNS and CDR2 SASEGT. The chain's CDR3 is CASSDTLAGVTDTQYF. CDR3 nucleotides: TGTGCCAGCAGTGATACACTAGCGGGGGTCACAGATACGCAGTATTTT.

The rearrangement joins TRBV10-1 to TRBJ1-2; 7 nucleotides match TRBD1. V shed 3 bases and J 4 bases; nucleotides not matched to a gene: 2. Germline V lookup: CDR1 WNHNN, CDR2 SYGVQD (reference sequence). This CDR3 is built from 13 residues. The CDR3 loop reads CASSDSGGYGYTF. The CDR3 nucleotides are TGCGCCAGCAGTGACTCAGGGGGCTATGGCTACACCTTC.

The chain couples TRBV28 to TRBJ2-2; D unresolved. V gave up 5 bases and J gave up 3 bases, with 4 bases separating them. The CDR3 is 12 amino acids. Germline V gene sequence: CDR1 MDHEN, CDR2 SYDVKM. The CDR3 loop reads CASSPYTGELFF. In DNA, the CDR3 is TGTGCCAGCAGTCCCTACACCGGGGAGCTGTTTTTT.

This chain joins TRBV28 and TRBJ2-2; 7 bases match TRBD2. Germline V gene data show CDR1 as MDHEN and CDR2 as SYDVKM. The CDR3 runs to 14 residues. The V segment lost 7 bases and the J segment 9 bases; nucleotides outside the gene matches: 11. This chain's CDR3 is CASIPGGGSRELFF. CDR3 bases: TGTGCCAGCATTCCTGGGGGGGGGTCCCGGGAGCTGTTTTTT.

The chain uses TRBV19 and TRBJ2-2, with D tentatively TRBD2 (5 bases). The V gene's germline CDR1 is LNHDA and CDR2 SQIVND (reference sequence). V lost 11 bases, J lost 1 base, and 17 bases lay in between. The CDR3 runs 15 residues. The CDR3 DNA follows: TGTGCCTCCCAGAGGGCAGGCCTGAACACCGGGGAGCTGTTTTTT. Translated, it gives CASQRAGLNTGELFF. The full variable domain, rest sourced from reference TRBV19 and TRBJ2-2, is DGGITQSPKYLFRKEGQNVTLSCEQNLNHDAMYWYRQDPGQGLRLIYYSQIVNDFQKGDIAEGYSVSREKKESFPLTVTSAQKNPTAFYLCASQRAGLNTGELFFGEGSRLTVL.

CDR3 coding DNA: TGTGCCAGCAGCCCAGGGACAGGGAGCTCCTACAATGAGCAGTTCTTC. It encodes CASSPGTGSSYNEQFF. This chain links TRBV7-6 with TRBJ2-1; TRBD1 matches 9 bases. The CDR3 is made up of 16 amino acids. CDR1 and CDR2 (germline): SGHVS, FNYEAQ. The trim removed 5 bases at V and 0 bases at J, leaving 5 bases unmatched.

The J gene is TRBJ1-1, the V gene TRBV5-4, with TRBD1 as a possible D gene (5 bases). V was clipped by 4 bases and J by 3 bases, with 16 bases between them. Germline assignment: CDR1 SGHNT and CDR2 YYREEE (reference sequence). The CDR3 covers 15 residues. In DNA form, the CDR3 reads TGTGCCAGCAGCCGCCAGAAGGCGGGGGACACTGAAGCTTTCTTT. Its protein product is CASSRQKAGDTEAFF.

The sample holds a few counts of this clone. The chain joins TRBV5-1 to TRBJ2-1, with 9 bases matching TRBD2. The germline V gene has CDR1 SGHRS and CDR2 YFSETQ. The CDR3 is made up of 15 amino acids. With V trimmed by 1 base and J by 7 bases, 6 bases remained unmatched. CDR3 residues: CASSLSLAGMNEQFF. The CDR3, as DNA: TGCGCCAGCAGCTTGAGTCTAGCGGGAATGAATGAGCAGTTCTTC.

The chain recombines TRBV7-6 with TRBJ2-5, with 7 nucleotides matching TRBD2. This CDR3 spans 15 amino acids. The germline V gene encodes CDR1 SGHVS and CDR2 FNYEAQ. Trimming cost V 1 base and J 3 bases; bases outside gene matches: 5. This chain's CDR3 is CASSLVRAGKETQYF. Written as DNA, the CDR3 is TGTGCCAGCAGCTTAGTGAGAGCGGGGAAAGAGACCCAGTACTTC.

This clone was seen a single time. The chain couples TRBV7-2 to TRBJ2-5, with TRBD2 matching 8 bases. Germline V lookup: CDR1 SGHTA, CDR2 FQGNSA. CDR3 size: 14 residues. Trimming removed 4 bases from V and 5 bases from J; junction bases left unmatched: 6. For the CDR3, the DNA is TGTGCCAGCAGCTCGGGACTAGTAGGCGAGACCCAGTACTTC. This gives the protein CASSSGLVGETQYF.

The V gene is TRBV5-5, the J gene TRBJ2-2; a weak D match, TRBD1 (5 bases). V lost 1 base and J lost 2, with 9 bases in between. Germline V gives CDR1 SGHKS, CDR2 YYEKEE (reference sequence). The CDR3 totals 15 residues. Written as DNA, the CDR3 is TGTGCCAGCAGCTTGAGTCAGGGTAACACCGGGGAGCTGTTTTTT. Its translation: CASSLSQGNTGELFF.

The gene calls are TRBV18 and TRBJ2-7, with 11 bases aligning to TRBD1. V lost 2 bases and J lost 6; bases outside the gene matches: 9. There are 16 residues in the CDR3. The V gene's germline CDR1 is KGHSH and CDR2 LQKENI. The CDR3 here is CASSPAVGQGAFEQYF. In DNA, the CDR3 is TGTGCCAGCTCACCAGCAGTCGGACAGGGGGCTTTCGAGCAGTACTTC.

The chain has TRBV7-9 and TRBJ1-6, with 10 bases aligning to TRBD1. Germline CDR1 is SEHNR and CDR2 is FQNEAQ (reference sequence). The CDR3 has 14 residues. V dropped 2 bases and J dropped 9; count of bases not matched to a gene: 1. The CDR3 DNA is TGTGCCAGCAGCTTAAGACAGGGGGCTTCACCCCTCCACTTT. This encodes CASSLRQGASPLHF. Variable domain in full (rest from reference TRBV7-9 and TRBJ1-6): DTGVSQNPRHKITKRGQNVTFRCDPISEHNRLYWYRQTLGQGPEFLTYFQNEAQLEKSRLLSDRFSAERPKGSFSTLEIQRTEQGDSAMYLCASSLRQGASPLHFGNGTRLTVT.

The V and J genes are TRBV3-1 (or the pseudogene TRBV3-2) and TRBJ2-5; D remains unclear. V lost 3 bases and J 1 base, leaving 9 bases between the germline ends. This CDR3 is built from 14 residues. CDR1 LGHDT and CDR2 YNNKEL come from the germline V gene (reference sequence). CDR3: CASSQTLTQETQYF. Written as DNA, the CDR3 is TGTGCCAGCAGCCAGACACTCACCCAAGAGACCCAGTACTTC.

This clone turned up a few times. Distinct nucleotide sequences in the sample also encode this CDR3. This rearrangement joins TRBV19 to TRBJ1-1; 7 positions match TRBD1. Germline lookup yields CDR1 LNHDA and CDR2 SQIVND (reference sequence). Losses at the gene ends were 5 bases for V and 4 bases for J; bases not matched to a gene: 4. This CDR3 contains 13 residues. This chain's CDR3 is CASSDRVGTEAFF. In nucleotides, the CDR3 is TGTGCCAGTAGTGACAGGGTGGGCACTGAAGCTTTCTTT. Filled out from reference TRBV19 and TRBJ1-1, the complete variable domain reads DGGITQSPKYLFRKEGQNVTLSCEQNLNHDAMYWYRQDPGQGLRLIYYSQIVNDFQKGDIAEGYSVSREKKESFPLTVTSAQKNPTAFYLCASSDRVGTEAFFGQGTRLTVV.

The chain couples TRBV19 to TRBJ2-6; D not resolved. The CDR3 contains 16 residues. Trimming shortened V by 3 bases and J by 2 bases, and 11 bases separated the two germline ends. Germline V gene lookup returns CDR1 LNHDA and CDR2 SQIVND (reference sequence). Here the CDR3 DNA reads TGTGCCAGTAGTATCCCCAATTCGGCTGGGGCCAACGTCCTGACTTTC. It codes for CASSIPNSAGANVLTF.

The chain couples TRBV7-8 to TRBJ1-2; maybe TRBD1 (5 bases). V was shortened by 2 bases and J by 0 bases, with 10 bases between the two germline ends. The CDR3 loop spans 15 amino acids. Germline lookup yields CDR1 SGHVS and CDR2 FQNEAQ. This CDR3 reads CASSLTDSTNYGYTF. The CDR3 DNA follows: TGTGCCAGCAGCTTAACAGACAGCACTAACTATGGCTACACCTTC.